Listed below are T cell receptor beta chains from one sample, sequenced in a study of shared clonotypes between healthy human individuals. Sequencing was performed with immunoSEQ multiplex PCR; in TCRdb, only in-frame clones are kept and a portion is missing. Seen here are roughly 2 million clones, more than 90% observed once, and the top ten hold less than 0.15%. The sample comprised naive CD4+ T cells sorted from blood. The receptors were gathered from a man between 18 and 35 years old in good health. Both conserved end residues are part of each CDR3. A D gene is named only where the DNA matches it firmly. Some rows mark clone size as missing; the rest say once, few, many or name a class of expanded clone.

>TRBD2|TRBV9|TRBJ2-7|NA
TGTGCCAGCAGCCCCGGACTAGCGGGGACCGTCTGGGGAGGCGAGCAGTACTTC
CASSPGLAGTVWGGEQYF
>TRBD2|TRBV6-1|TRBJ2-7|NA
TGTGCCAGCACAATTAGCGGGGGCTACGAGCAGTACTTC
CASTISGGYEQYF
>TRBD2|TRBV6-5|TRBJ2-7|NA
TGTGCCAGCAGCCGACTAGCGGGAGTCTACGAGCAGTACTTC
CASSRLAGVYEQYF
>NA|TRBV30|TRBJ2-3|once
TGTGCCTGGAGTACAGGAGGTAAGGCGGATACGCAGTATTTT
CAWSTGGKADTQYF
>NA|TRBV6-1|TRBJ1-4|NA
TGTGCCAGTAAGCAGGGATATAATGAAAAACTGTTTTTT
CASKQGYNEKLFF
>TRBD2|TRBV30|TRBJ2-3|once
TGTGCCTGGAGTGAGCAGCGGGGGAACTCAGATACGCAGTATTTT
CAWSEQRGNSDTQYF
>NA|TRBV14|TRBJ1-5|NA
TGTGCCAGCAGCTCAGGGAACAATCAGCCCCAGCATTTT
CASSSGNNQPQHF
>NA|TRBV7-3|TRBJ1-6|NA
TGTGCCAGCAGCTCCGACAGTACTAATTCACCCCTCCACTTT
CASSSDSTNSPLHF
>NA|TRBV6-6|TRBJ1-4|NA
TGTGCCAGCAGACCTTTTACTGGGGAAAAACTGTTTTTT
CASRPFTGEKLFF
>NA|TRBV9|TRBJ2-6|NA
TGTGCCAGCAGCGTAGATCCAGCCTCTGGGGCCAACGTCCTGACTTTC
CASSVDPASGANVLTF
>NA|TRBV7-2|TRBJ2-5|NA
TGTGCCAGCAGGCGGGCGCTACAAGAGACCCAGTACTTC
CASRRALQETQYF
>NA|TRBV5-4|TRBJ2-7|NA
TGTGCCAGCAGCTTGGAGGGGGGGATCTACGGGCAGTACTTC
CASSLEGGIYGQYF
>TRBD2|TRBV6-5|TRBJ2-3|NA
TGTGCCAGCAGACTCGCTAGCGGAAGGGCAGATACGCAGTATTTT
CASRLASGRADTQYF
>TRBD1|TRBV6-4|TRBJ1-3|NA
TGTGCCAGCAGTGACTTGTTAGATCCAGGGACAGGTGGAAACACCATATATTTT
CASSDLLDPGTGGNTIYF
>NA|TRBV7-2|TRBJ2-5|once
TGTGCCAGCAGCCGGCCCGGGCCGGAGACCCAGTACTTC
CASSRPGPETQYF
>TRBD2|TRBV4-3|TRBJ2-1|NA
TGCGCCAGCAGCCAAGAAAGGCTAGCGGGAGTTCTGTTCTTC
CASSQERLAGVLFF
>NA|TRBV19|TRBJ2-2|once
TGTGCCAGTAGTCCACAGTACACCGGGGAGCTGTTTTTT
CASSPQYTGELFF
>TRBD1|TRBV5-1|TRBJ1-1|NA
TGCGCCAGCAGCGAACAGGGGGGGAACACTGAAGCTTTCTTT
CASSEQGGNTEAFF
>TRBD1|TRBV27|TRBJ1-5|NA
TGTGCCAGCAGTATGACAGGGGGGTACCAGCCCCAGCATTTT
CASSMTGGYQPQHF
>TRBD1|TRBV18|TRBJ1-2|NA
TGTGCCAGCTCACCAGGTATACAGGGGAAATATGGCTACACCTTC
CASSPGIQGKYGYTF
>NA|TRBV7-8|TRBJ2-1|NA
TGTGCCAGCAGCCCGGTTGGGGATGAGCAGTTCTTC
CASSPVGDEQFF
>TRBD2|TRBV10-3|TRBJ2-7|NA
TGTGCCATCAGTGAGTCCGGGACTATCTACGAGCAGTACTTC
CAISESGTIYEQYF
>NA|TRBV30|TRBJ2-2|once
TGTGCCTGCCGGGCCGAGGGTCCCGGGGAGCTGTTTTTT
CACRAEGPGELFF
>NA|TRBV5-1|TRBJ1-4|once
TGCGCCAGCAGCTTGGAGGGGGGAGCAACTAATGAAAAACTGTTTTTT
CASSLEGGATNEKLFF
>TRBD1|TRBV7-8|TRBJ2-7|NA
TGTGCCAGCAGGCTCGGGACAGGGAGCTACGAGCAGTACTTC
CASRLGTGSYEQYF
>NA|TRBV5-6|TRBJ1-5|NA
TGTGCCAGCAGCTTTAGGAGTGTCGGGCCAGGGCAGCCCCAGCATTTT
CASSFRSVGPGQPQHF
>NA|TRBV1|TRBJ1-1|NA
TGCACCAGCAGCCAAGACGTAAAATGCGAAATGTCGACAGTTAACACTGAAGCTTTCTTT
CTSSQDVKCEMSTVNTEAFF
>NA|TRBV30|TRBJ1-1|NA
TGTGCCTGGAGCGGACAGATTGAAGCTTTCTTT
CAWSGQIEAFF
>NA|TRBV6-6|TRBJ2-7|NA
TGTGCCAGCACCCAAGATAGGACAAACGAGCAGTACTTC
CASTQDRTNEQYF
>NA|TRBV11-1|TRBJ1-2|NA
TGTGCCAGCAGCCTAGGAGAGGGGCGCGGCTATGGCTACACCTTC
CASSLGEGRGYGYTF
>NA|TRBV30|TRBJ2-7|NA
TGTGCCTGGACAGGGAAGGGCTACGAGCAGTACTTC
CAWTGKGYEQYF
>TRBD2|TRBV30|TRBJ2-7|few
TGTGCCTGGAGTGGAGTGGCGGGGGGGCATGGCGAGCAGTACTTC
CAWSGVAGGHGEQYF
>TRBD1|TRBV6-5|TRBJ1-1|NA
TGTGCCAGCAGTTACGAATGGACAGGGTCTGAAGCTTTCTTT
CASSYEWTGSEAFF
>NA|TRBV25-1|TRBJ1-6|NA
TGTGCCAGCAGGGACAGTAATTCACCCCTCCACTTT
CASRDSNSPLHF
>NA|TRBV7-2|TRBJ1-5|NA
TGTGCCAGCAGCAGGGTCGCCCTCAATCAGCCCCAGCATTTT
CASSRVALNQPQHF
>NA|TRBV7-2|TRBJ2-1|NA
TGTGCCAGCAGCCGGGACTGGGGGAATTACAATGAGCAGTTCTTC
CASSRDWGNYNEQFF
>NA|TRBV6-1|TRBJ2-7|NA
TGTGCCAGCAGTGAAGAGGACGTTCAGCAGTACTTC
CASSEEDVQQYF
>TRBD1|TRBV5-1|TRBJ2-2|once
TGCGCCAGCAGCTCTCCCGGGACAGGGCCACTCGCGAACACCGGGGAGCTGTTTTTT
CASSSPGTGPLANTGELFF
>NA|TRBV7-2|TRBJ2-3|once
TGTGCCAGCAGCTTGGCTACTAGCACAGATACGCAGTATTTT
CASSLATSTDTQYF
>NA|TRBV18|TRBJ1-1|NA
TGTGCCAGCTCACCTGGACAGACGAACACTGAAGCTTTCTTT
CASSPGQTNTEAFF
>TRBD2|TRBV7-9|TRBJ2-1|NA
TGTGCCAGCAGCCGACCCGGGACTATCTCCTACAATGAGCAGTTCTTC
CASSRPGTISYNEQFF
>NA|TRBV11-2|TRBJ1-1|once
TGTGCCAGCAGCTTTACGACAGCCATGAACACTGAAGCTTTCTTT
CASSFTTAMNTEAFF
>TRBD2|TRBV5-4|TRBJ2-5|NA
TGTGCCAGCAGCTTGGGACTAGCGGGGGGTAGACAAGAGACCCAGTACTTC
CASSLGLAGGRQETQYF
>TRBD1|TRBV6-5|TRBJ2-7|NA
TGTGCCAGCACCAGGGGGACAGGGGCCTCCTACGAGCAGTACTTC
CASTRGTGASYEQYF
>NA|TRBV5-4|TRBJ1-3|NA
TGTGCCAGCAGCTTGGACGGACATGGAAACACCATATATTTT
CASSLDGHGNTIYF
>NA|TRBV9|TRBJ2-7|NA
TGTGCCAGCAGCGTAGACGAGGGGCCCTACGAGCAGTACTTC
CASSVDEGPYEQYF
>TRBD1|TRBV27|TRBJ2-6|NA
TGTGCCAGCAGTCCTTTGGACAGGGCTGGGGCCAACGTCCTGACTTTC
CASSPLDRAGANVLTF